The present T cell receptor (beta chain) was sequenced within a study of blood T cells in healthy people across ages (dated by TCRdb to between 2014 and 2016). Study-level background: In model experiments, template switching captured about one uniquely barcoded TCR beta cDNA molecule for every two T cells. Age-related changes in TCR beta repertoire diversity were measured in the study by deep sequencing normalized with unique cDNA molecular identifiers. Donors of different ages were randomly distributed across sequencing lanes to avoid experimental bias. For two donors (one aged 18 to 30 and one aged 80 or older), the study analyzed two additional independent replicas of 1 million unique cDNA reads from the same blood draw. Four age groups were formed from the donors: young (average about 16 years), middle-aged (more than 35), aged (62) and long-lived (around 82). What the study reported, not specific to this receptor: Total diversity estimates from one million sequenced T cells were considered lower bounds and underestimates. Compared with the aged group, the long-lived group had more naive CD4+ T cells, fewer expanded clones and increased TCR diversity, suggesting age selection. Since profiling was done on bulk unsorted PBMCs, naive and antigen-experienced compartments could not be conclusively compared. The percentage of naive T cells measured by flow cytometry correlated strongly with observed TCR beta diversity. Observed TCR beta diversity per million T cells fell roughly linearly with age, and a significant reduction was already apparent by age roughly 40. Because the CMV infection status of the donors was unknown, age-related changes in expanded clonotypes may potentially have been confounded.

Comment on this clonotype: This receptor's antigen is unknown. No much larger clonotype is one base removed from it; base qualities were not supplied.

Systemically healthy Caucasian individuals from Russia, approximately 39 in total and aged roughly 6 to 95 years, were included as donors. Roughly 10 milliliters of peripheral blood were collected from each donor into EDTA-treated Vacutainer tubes. Ficoll-Paque density-gradient centrifugation was used to isolate PBMCs, with at least 6 million per sample. Trizol reagent was used to extract total RNA from the PBMCs, yielding at least 5 micrograms per sample. Naive CD45RAhigh/CD27high T cell percentages were measured by flow cytometry on a PBMC aliquot from every donor. The library was built by means of 5' RACE. The data were produced on an Illumina HiSeq 2500. A second 7 to 11 cycle PCR used a sample-barcoded 5' primer and a J-beta primer mix. Each TCR beta cDNA molecule received a unique molecular identifier from a template-switch 5' adaptor carrying 12 random nucleotides. Each sample yielded at least 3 million CDR3-containing paired-end reads. First-strand cDNA was synthesized from all RNA with the Mint cDNA synthesis kit, primed by a TRBC-specific oligonucleotide. All cDNA was treated with uracil-DNA glycosylase and then went through a first 18-cycle PCR with the universal primers M1SS and BC2_uni_R. From the authors' description of their analysis: For normalization, 1 million high-quality reads were randomly selected from each sample, with every read carrying a distinct molecular identifier. Reads with shared molecular identifiers were discarded instead of being binned into consensus sequences. MiTCR, set to a Q25 quality threshold and the strictest error-elimination algorithm, was used for CDR3 identification, clonotype clustering and error correction. A nonparametric unseen species model using Euler transformation provided a lower-bound estimate of total TCR beta diversity. Through fastp at Q25 and MiXCR, TCRdb rebuilt clones from the public reads, retaining in-frame beta chains. Identical CDR3 protein sequences are pooled into one entry, listed with their most common genes and DNA. The authors' filters were not applied to this entry. Across this sample there are over 1.5 million distinct CDR3 sequences, with less than 50% seen only once. The ten largest make up less than 2.5% of the sample.

According to the germline V gene (reference sequence), CDR1 reads DFQATT and CDR2 reads SNEGSKA. The CDR3, cysteine through phenylalanine, is 13 amino acids long. Of all the DNA, just the CDR3 is kept, 39 bases in frame from base 1. Trimming costs V 6 bases and J 2 bases, and their ends lie 13 bases apart. This clonotype originated in a middle-aged woman in good health. The chain couples TRBV20-1 to TRBJ1-2, and TRBD1 may be the D gene, going by 5 matching bases. The sequenced sample consisted of blood. The CDR3 has the sequence CSAPGATNYGYTF. The nucleotide sequence is given as TGCAGTGCCCCTGGGGCAACAAACTATGGCTACACCTTC.